This T cell receptor (beta chain) was documented in a study of blood T cell repertoires in COVID-19. The germline V and J ends were trimmed by 0 bases and 7 bases, with 7 bases remaining between them. In germline, CDR1 is GTSNPN, CDR2 SVGIG (reference sequence). This CDR3 spans 13 amino acids. During active infection, Seattle patients enrolled and were then monitored through disease. Libraries were prepared by immunoSEQ multiplex PCR; TCRdb keeps only in-frame clonotypes and omits some of them. This table has some 230,000 clones, around 83% appearing once. Material for sequencing was peripheral blood. This chain joins TRBV30 and TRBJ1-6; D unresolved. This clonotype was obtained from a woman aged 50 to 65 with COVID-19, enrolled during active disease. DNA of the CDR3: TGTGCCTGGAGTGTAGATGGCAATTCACCCCTCCACTTT. Encoded protein: CAWSVDGNSPLHF.